Following are 23 T cell receptor beta chains from one sample sequenced in a study of siplizumab effects on memory and regulatory T cells. Repertoires were generated with immunoSEQ multiplex PCR, while TCRdb's copy carries only in-frame clones and drops some. The sample holds fewer than 120,000 clones, over 85% seen once. Input material: CD4+ T cells sorted from blood. The source of these receptors is a human donor in good health.

The rearrangement joins TRBV5-1 to TRBJ2-5; D uncertain. Trimming took 2 bases from V and 0 from J, leaving 11 bases between them. Germline V CDR1 and CDR2: SGHRS, YFSETQ. This CDR3 has 15 residues. The CDR3 is CASSFDGGNQETQYF. For the CDR3, the DNA is TGCGCCAGCAGCTTTGACGGTGGGAACCAAGAGACCCAGTACTTC.

The gene calls are TRBV14 and TRBJ2-3, with 10 bases aligning to TRBD2. In germline, CDR1 is SGHDN, CDR2 FVKESK. J lost 3 bases, V lost 0 bases, and 3 bases had no gene match. The CDR3 has 16 amino acids. CDR3 coding DNA: TGTGCCAGCAGCCAAGATATTAGCGGGAGGACAGATACGCAGTATTTT. It encodes CASSQDISGRTDTQYF.

The rearrangement uses TRBV10-3 and TRBJ2-3, with 10 bases matching TRBD1. The CDR3 has 15 amino acids. The V gene's germline CDR1 is ENHRY and CDR2 SYGVKD. V was clipped by 9 bases and J by 6 bases; unmatched bases: 12. The CDR3 sequence is CAIRRGQGISDTQYF. CDR3 bases: TGTGCCATTCGCCGGGGACAGGGGATCTCCGATACGCAGTATTTT.

The gene calls are TRBV7-8 and TRBJ2-7, with unresolved D. Trimming shortened V by 0 bases and J by 5 bases, and 14 bases separated the two germline ends. The CDR3 length is 15 residues. CDR1 and CDR2 from the germline V gene are SGHVS and FQNEAQ. The CDR3, as DNA: TGTGCCAGCAGCTTAGCGTTCTTGGCCCCGAACGAGCAGTACTTC. Protein sequence: CASSLAFLAPNEQYF.

J is TRBJ2-7 and V is TRBV7-2; maybe TRBD1 (6 bases). CDR3 length: 13 amino acids. Looked up from germline, CDR1 is SGHTA and CDR2 is FQGNSA. The V gene lost 5 bases and the J gene lost 1 base, with 9 bases spanning the gap. In DNA form, the CDR3 reads TGTGCCAGCAGCGAGGGGGTGTCCTACGAGCAGTACTTC. It codes for CASSEGVSYEQYF.

V and J are TRBV5-1 and TRBJ1-1; D might be TRBD1 (5 bases). Trimming took off 6 bases at V and 5 bases at J, with 17 bases between the two ends. CDR1 and CDR2 (germline): SGHRS, YFSETQ. This CDR3 is built from 14 residues. The CDR3 DNA reads TGCGCCAGCATCCTTGACAGCGGTGGGACTGAAGCTTTCTTT. This gives the protein CASILDSGGTEAFF. The whole variable domain, filled in from reference TRBV5-1 and TRBJ1-1, reads KAGVTQTPRYLIKTRGQQVTLSCSPISGHRSVSWYQQTPGQGLQFLFEYFSETQRNKGNFPGRFSGRQFSNSRSEMNVSTLELGDSALYLCASILDSGGTEAFFGQGTRLTVV.

V is TRBV6-5 and J is TRBJ1-2; the match to TRBD1 covers 8 bases. The CDR3 covers 15 residues. Trimming took 7 bases from V and 7 from J; bases not matched to a gene: 14. Germline V lookup: CDR1 MNHEY, CDR2 SVGAGI. CDR3 bases: TGTGCCAGCACCCTAAAGTCCCAGGGGGCGAGTGGCTACACCTTC. Translated, it gives CASTLKSQGASGYTF.

The CDR3 nucleotides read TGTGCCAGCAGCCCCGGTGTTCTAGCGGGGGACCCCCAAGAGACCCAGTACTTC. Its protein is CASSPGVLAGDPQETQYF. The chain combines TRBV11-2 with TRBJ2-5, with TRBD2 matching 10 bases. The germline CDR1 and CDR2 sequences are SGHAT and FQNNGV. J was trimmed by 1 base and V by 5 bases; bases with no gene match: 13. This CDR3 contains 18 residues.

This chain links TRBV10-3 with TRBJ2-2; TRBD1 agrees at 7 bases. Germline V gene data show CDR1 as ENHRY and CDR2 as SYGVKD. There are 15 residues in the CDR3. The V gene end was trimmed by 3 bases and the J gene end by 0 bases; junction bases not matched to a gene: 1. CDR3 amino acids: CAISDGTANTGELFF. CDR3 coding DNA: TGTGCCATCAGTGACGGGACAGCGAACACCGGGGAGCTGTTTTTT.

The table lists this clone with a few counts. The chain recombines TRBV12-2 with TRBJ1-6. TRBV12-2 is shown as a pseudogene. The CDR3 has 15 amino acids. For the CDR3, the DNA is TGTGCAAGTCGCTTAGAGGGGAGGTATAATTCACCCCTCCACTTT. Its translation is CASRLEGRYNSPLHF.

The CDR3 DNA reads as TGTGCCAGCAGCTGGACAGCCTACGAGCAGTACTTC. Translated, it gives CASSWTAYEQYF. The J gene is TRBJ2-7, the V gene TRBV5-8, with a tentative D call TRBD1 (6 bases). This CDR3 contains 12 residues. Trimming left V 3 bases short and J 2 bases short, with 6 bases between. In germline, CDR1 is SGHTS, CDR2 YDEGEE.

The chain couples TRBV7-2 to TRBJ2-7; 8 bases are a match to TRBD1. The CDR3 is made up of 15 amino acids. V was pared by 2 bases and J by 3 bases, with 6 bases of the junction left unmatched. The germline CDR1 and CDR2 sequences are SGHTA and FQGNSA. This CDR3 reads CASSLSQGASYEQYF. The CDR3, as DNA: TGTGCCAGCAGCTTATCGCAGGGGGCTAGCTACGAGCAGTACTTC.

V usage is TRBV5-1 and J usage is TRBJ2-2, with no clear D. Germline CDR1 SGHRS, CDR2 YFSETQ. CDR3 length: 16 residues. V gave up 3 bases and J gave up 3 bases, with 15 bases separating them. The CDR3 region is CASSSGQGLDTGELFF. CDR3 DNA sequence: TGCGCCAGCAGCTCGGGCCAAGGGCTGGACACCGGGGAGCTGTTTTTT.

This chain uses TRBV2 with TRBJ2-5, with TRBD2 as a possible D gene (5 bases). The DNA end favors TRBJ2-7, so the J call may be wrong. CDR3 length: 14 residues. Germline V gives CDR1 SNHLY, CDR2 FYNNEI. CDR3 region: CASSEVSGPYEQYF. The CDR3 region has the DNA TGTGCCAGCAGTGAGGTGAGCGGCCCCTACGAGCAGTACTTC.

The V gene is TRBV20-1, the J gene TRBJ2-7; no firm D call. The CDR3 totals 11 residues. Germline lookup yields CDR1 DFQATT and CDR2 SNEGSKA (reference sequence). Trimming took off 6 bases at V and 6 bases at J, with 12 bases between the two ends. The CDR3 nucleotides read TGCAGTGCGATCCTAAGGAGCGAGCAGTACTTC. Amino acids: CSAILRSEQYF.

The CDR3 here is CASSEQGGTGELFF. In DNA, the CDR3 is TGTGCCAGCAGTGAACAGGGTGGCACCGGGGAGCTGTTTTTT. This chain joins TRBV2 and TRBJ2-2, with a possible D match to TRBD1 (5 bases). The length of the CDR3 is 14 residues. V gave up 2 bases and J gave up 4 bases, with 8 bases separating them. Per the germline V gene, CDR1 is SNHLY and CDR2 is FYNNEI.

The chain employs TRBV5-4 and TRBJ2-5; maybe TRBD2 (5 bases). The CDR3 totals 13 residues. The V end lost 3 bases, the J end lost 4 bases, and 10 bases lay between the germline ends. Germline V gene lookup returns CDR1 SGHNT and CDR2 YYREEE (reference sequence). CDR3 sequence: CASSSRERETQYF. The CDR3 region has the DNA TGTGCCAGCAGCTCCCGGGAACGAGAGACCCAGTACTTC.

The rearrangement uses TRBV5-6 and TRBJ2-7; D gene ambiguous. The germline V gene has CDR1 SGHDT and CDR2 YYEEEE. Trimming took 6 bases from V and 0 from J, leaving 13 bases between them. There are 14 residues in the CDR3. CDR3 region: CASTNGKSSYEQYF. DNA for the CDR3: TGTGCCAGCACCAATGGGAAGAGCTCCTACGAGCAGTACTTC.

The chain recombines TRBV19 with TRBJ2-7; TRBD1 or TRBD2 may be the D gene (5 bases each). The CDR3 is made up of 15 amino acids. Germline CDR1 and CDR2: LNHDA and SQIVND (reference sequence). The V end lost 4 bases, the J end lost 1 base, and 14 bases lay between the germline ends. The CDR3 nucleotides read TGTGCCAGTAGTAGTTTGAGGGACGGTTCCTACGAGCAGTACTTC. Translation gives CASSSLRDGSYEQYF.

The gene calls are TRBV5-4 and TRBJ1-2; D is perhaps TRBD1 (6 bases). CDR3 length equals 15 residues. V shed 2 bases and J shed 4 bases, with 15 bases lying between them. CDR1 SGHNT and CDR2 YYREEE come from the germline V gene (reference sequence). CDR3 amino acids: CASSLQGGGGYGYTF. In nucleotides, the CDR3 is TGTGCCAGCAGCTTACAGGGAGGTGGGGGCTATGGCTACACCTTC. Full variable domain (missing parts from reference TRBV5-4 and TRBJ1-2): ETGVTQSPTHLIKTRGQQVTLRCSSQSGHNTVSWYQQALGQGPQFIFQYYREEENGRGNFPPRFSGLQFPNYSSELNVNALELDDSALYLCASSLQGGGGYGYTFGSGTRLTVV.

V usage is TRBV7-2 and J usage is TRBJ2-5; tentative D call: TRBD1 (5 bases). The V gene's germline CDR1 is SGHTA and CDR2 FQGNSA. This CDR3 spans 16 amino acids. V was shortened by 4 bases and J by 5 bases, with 20 bases between the two germline ends. CDR3 protein: CASSSTGPRGFETQYF. Here the CDR3 DNA reads TGTGCCAGCAGCTCCACCGGGCCAAGGGGTTTTGAGACCCAGTACTTC.

The rearrangement joins TRBV19 to TRBJ2-2; TRBD2 matches at 10 bases. The germline V gene encodes CDR1 LNHDA and CDR2 SQIVND (reference sequence). Losses at the gene ends were 3 bases for V and 6 bases for J; bases not matched to a gene: 10. CDR3 length equals 17 residues. The CDR3 DNA reads as TGTGCCAGTAGTATTCTGCGGAGCGGGGGGGCCTCCGGGGAGCTGTTTTTT. Encoded protein: CASSILRSGGASGELFF.

The chain carries TRBV5-4 and TRBJ1-1; D possibly corresponds to TRBD1 (5 bases). Germline-derived CDR1 and CDR2 are SGHNT and YYREEE (reference sequence). V lost 0 bases, J lost 1 base, and 10 bases lay in between. The CDR3 is 15 amino acids. CDR3 protein: CASSLAPTENTEAFF. In DNA, the CDR3 is TGTGCCAGCAGCTTGGCCCCGACAGAGAACACTGAAGCTTTCTTT.